The clone carrying this T cell receptor (beta chain) was seen a handful of times. Other DNA sequences in the same sample also yield this CDR3. In the study's own analysis: Reference gene primer amplification yielded estimated nucleated cell counts. This table comes from immunoSEQ multiplex PCR, and its TCRdb copy is limited to in-frame clones, with some not included. V and J calls and clone size are those listed in that table; D and trimming were worked out from the DNA. The repertoire has some 150,000 clones, about 85% of them found once; the top ten carry 3.5% to 5%. This entry belongs to a study of blood T cell repertoires in COVID-19. Study-level information: The origin of the acute and convalescent COVID-19 samples was the United States, Italy and Spain. Sample material is recorded as cDNA or gDNA derived from T cells, B-cell-depleted T cells, or PBMCs.

Source material: peripheral blood. The clonotype was recovered from a woman in her sixties or seventies with active or convalescent COVID-19.

This CDR3 is CASRLQATNEKLFF. The DNA of the CDR3 is TGTGCCAGCAGATTACAGGCAACTAATGAAAAACTGTTTTTT. The chain has TRBV2 and TRBJ1-4; the D gene is possibly TRBD1 (5 bases). Germline loops: CDR1 SNHLY, CDR2 FYNNEI. CDR3 size: 14 residues. V was pared by 6 bases and J by 0 bases, with 8 bases between.